The clone carrying this TCR beta chain appeared a few times. Antigen unknown. TCR alpha and TCR beta cDNA libraries with sample barcodes and UMIs came from 5'RACE using constant-segment primers. TCRdb re-derived calls from the 5' RACE reads in MiXCR, one entry per CDR3 protein. The sample gives roughly 450,000 distinct CDR3 sequences, around a sixth of which show up once; 9% to 15% is in the top ten. The CDR3 runs 11 residues. Trimming removed 7 bases from V and 1 base from J, with 7 bases in between. The V gene's germline CDR1 is SQVTM and CDR2 ANQGSEA. The data were taken from a study of T-cell memory formation after mild COVID-19. Study-wide context: The study found TCR clusters largely donor specific.

Broader study findings: Clones contracting day 15 to 85 were balanced CD4/CD8; later expanders leaned CD4+.

Sequenced material: PBMCs or a T cell subset sorted from them (not recorded which). The genes are TRBV29-1 and TRBJ1-1; D perhaps matches TRBD1 (5 bases). The sequence derives from an adult woman who had mild COVID-19 (a few samples of this study predate the infection). Cell type and time point are not known. The CDR3 reads CSGRENTEAFF. The CDR3, as DNA: TGCAGCGGCAGGGAGAACACTGAAGCTTTCTTT.